The clone carrying this T cell receptor beta chain was observed a single time. Its antigen is still unknown. TCRdb's copy holds only in-frame clones and misses some; the assay was immunoSEQ multiplex PCR. The sample has some 50,000 clones, 80% to 90% seen once. This specimen belongs to a study of OX40 agonist ivuxolimab in advanced cancers. The overall study: Intravenous ivuxolimab was administered to patients every 2 weeks at 0.01 to 10 mg/kg. People in dose escalation had one of these cancers: hepatocellular carcinoma, melanoma, renal cell or head and neck cancer.

The germline V and J ends were trimmed by 1 base and 0 bases, with 9 bases remaining between them. CDR3 length equals 15 residues. Germline lookup yields CDR1 SGHRS and CDR2 YFSETQ. Study-level points and caveats: Low normalized T-cell clonal expansion also characterized some of the nonresponders.

This sample comprised CD4+ or CD8+ T cells sorted from blood, obtained in a trial of the OX40 agonist ivuxolimab. The V call is TRBV5-1, the J call TRBJ2-3; D remains unclear. The receptor was isolated from an adult with an advanced solid tumor such as melanoma, head and neck, liver or kidney cancer. CDR3 nucleotides: TGCGCCAGCAGCTTGTCTCAACCTAGCACAGATACGCAGTATTTT. Encoded protein: CASSLSQPSTDTQYF.